This TCR beta chain came from a study of blood T cell repertoires in COVID-19 (TCRdb year 2020). Background for the entire study: Collaborator samples came from the United States, Italy and Spain and covered acute and convalescent phases of COVID-19. The material from the prospective study consisted of cDNA or gDNA derived from T cells, B-cell-depleted T cells, or PBMCs. Deeply sampled blood TCRbeta repertoires from subjects exposed to, actively infected with, or recovered from COVID-19 were included in the dataset. The repertoires were released in a freely available public database meant as a resource for research on the immune response to SARS-CoV-2. Samples were obtained from the ongoing ImmuneRACE study (first 160 participants) and from about 1,300 subjects provided by 6 global collaborators. A de-identified subject ID, COVID-19 status, age in years and sex were almost always included in the sample metadata. Where available, HLA class I and class II types were taken from metadata supplied by the sample provider and were not determined by assay-based typing.

On this clone itself: The antigen it binds to is not known. Per-nucleotide qualities are absent, and no much larger clonotype sits a single base away.

One collaborating source in Seattle enrolled patients during active infection and followed them longitudinally through the course of disease. Whole blood was collected in K2EDTA tubes by collaborating institutions according to the institutions' own protocols. For TCRbeta analysis, collaborator samples were shipped as frozen whole blood, as isolated PBMCs, or as DNA extracted from either sample type. TCRbeta CDR3 regions were amplified from genomic DNA using the immunoSEQ Assay, a bias-controlled multiplex PCR. The published analysis was carried out like this. Nucleated cell counts per sample were estimated from amplification of reference gene primers within the assay. Sequence reads were collapsed and filtered to measure the absolute abundance of every unique TCRbeta CDR3 rearrangement. For each sample, productive Simpson clonality was calculated as the square root of Simpson's diversity index across productive rearrangements. Entries here come from immuneACCESS through TCRdb and include only in-frame sequences with V and J called. Some clones fail to appear in such tables; in the studies checked, an unresolved V gene covers under half of the shortfall, and the cause of the remainder is unknown. The V and J calls and clone size were taken over from that table, and D and trimming were inferred from the DNA. Across this sample there are approximately 320,000 clones, with roughly 90% seen only once. The top ten clones comprise 11% of the sample.

V drops 4 bases and J drops 0 bases, leaving 7 bases in between. CDR1 and CDR2 are read off the germline V gene as MGHRA and YSYEKL. The CDR3 runs 14 residues from the cysteine to the phenylalanine. Of all the DNA, just the CDR3 is kept, 42 bases in frame from base 1. Overall study outcomes, separate from this receptor: How much clinical and demographic metadata was included differed by source and by participant, and the metadata was provided uncurated.

The rearrangement combines TRBV4-1 with TRBJ1-3; the D gene is unclear. The TCR was taken from a woman in her thirties with COVID-19, enrolled during active disease. The sample was peripheral blood. The DNA is TGCGCCAGCAGCCCCGTTCGCTCTGGAAACACCATATATTTT. Its translation is CASSPVRSGNTIYF.